Sequencing of this TCR delta chain was carried out in a study of TRDV2 sequences in healthy donors (dated by TCRdb to the early 2020s). Notes on the research overall: Around 20 single-cell-derived gamma9delta2 T cell clones spanning the full range of antitumor activity were TCR-sequenced and traced within the bulk repertoire. General conclusions and limits of the study: The observed TCRdelta repertoires were strongly focused, but the frequency of each clonotype showed no correlation with the antitumor functional potential of the corresponding clone. The TCRdelta clonotypes of several highly reactive clones appeared rare, as these clonotypes were not detected in the bulk sequencing data of the respective donors.

Library generation was performed with PCR. TCRdb records Illumina MiSeq as the sequencer. The paper's data handling went like this. Clonotypes represented by only a single read were excluded when reporting TRDV repertoire clonotype frequencies. The public reads were reprocessed by TCRdb using CATT, and rows of matching DNA were later combined. TCRdb, not the authors, supplied the V and J calls. The sample table records around 1,700 delta-chain clones; about a sixth of these occur just once. Together, the top ten hold 65% of the sample. Bulk sequencing of complete TCR delta chain (Vdelta2) repertoires was used to follow how often functionally characterized gamma9delta2 T cell clones occurred. The Dutch blood bank supplied purchased peripheral blood from anonymous healthy donors. All of the gamma9delta2 T cells analyzed in the study came from the peripheral blood of healthy donors. From a lookup of the germline V gene, CDR1 and CDR2 are GEAIGNYY and EKD. The CDR3 holds 19 amino acids from the cysteine to the phenylalanine. Only the CDR3 part of the read is kept: 57 bases, read in frame from the first base. After removal of 2 bases from V and 0 bases from J, the junction retains 16 bases not matched to a gene.

This clone registers as medium-sized (0.01 to 0.1%) within its sample. This clone's antigen is unknown. Base quality data are lacking; no much larger clone is found one base away. This receptor was obtained from a human donor in good health. The sequence joins TRDV2 to TRDJ1; TRDD3 aligns with 8 central bases. The specimen sequenced was Vd2+ gamma-delta T cells from blood. The label giving this sample's cell subset or site can be read as: TCR Vdelta2-expressing (gamma9delta2) T cells. The CDR3 amino acid sequence is: CACDKLGRTGGPNTDKLIF. The DNA is as follows: TGTGCCTGTGACAAGCTAGGGCGTACTGGGGGCCCTAACACCGATAAACTCATCTTT.